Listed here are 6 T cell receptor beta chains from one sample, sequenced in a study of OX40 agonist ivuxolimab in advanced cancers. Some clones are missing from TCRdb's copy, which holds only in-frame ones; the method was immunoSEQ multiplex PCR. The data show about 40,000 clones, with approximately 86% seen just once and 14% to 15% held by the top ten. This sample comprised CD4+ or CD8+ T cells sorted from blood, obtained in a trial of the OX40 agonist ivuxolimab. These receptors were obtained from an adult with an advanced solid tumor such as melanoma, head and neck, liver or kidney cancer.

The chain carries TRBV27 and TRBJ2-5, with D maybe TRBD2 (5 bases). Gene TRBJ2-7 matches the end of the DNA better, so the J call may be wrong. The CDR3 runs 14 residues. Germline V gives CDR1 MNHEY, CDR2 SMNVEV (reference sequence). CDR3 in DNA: TGTGCCAGCAGTTTAGGCGGGTCCCCCTACGAGCAGTACTTC. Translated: CASSLGGSPYEQYF.

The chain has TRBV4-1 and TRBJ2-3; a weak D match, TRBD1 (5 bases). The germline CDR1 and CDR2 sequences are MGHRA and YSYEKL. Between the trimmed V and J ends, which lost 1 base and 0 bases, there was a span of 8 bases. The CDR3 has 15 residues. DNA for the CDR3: TGCGCCAGCAGCCAAGGGACAACAAGCACAGATACGCAGTATTTT. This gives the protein CASSQGTTSTDTQYF.

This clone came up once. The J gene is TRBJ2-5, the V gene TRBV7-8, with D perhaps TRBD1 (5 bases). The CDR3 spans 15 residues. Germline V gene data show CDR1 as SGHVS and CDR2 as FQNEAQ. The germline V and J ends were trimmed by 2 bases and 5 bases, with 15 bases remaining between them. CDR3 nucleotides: TGTGCCAGCAGCTTAATTGGGGCTTTGAAGGAGACCCAGTACTTC. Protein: CASSLIGALKETQYF.

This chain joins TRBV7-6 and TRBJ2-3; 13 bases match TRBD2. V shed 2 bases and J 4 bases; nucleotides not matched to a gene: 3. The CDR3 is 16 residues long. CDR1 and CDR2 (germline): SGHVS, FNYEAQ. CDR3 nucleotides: TGTGCCAGCAGCTTAAAGACTAGCGGGGGGCCAGATACGCAGTATTTT. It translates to CASSLKTSGGPDTQYF.

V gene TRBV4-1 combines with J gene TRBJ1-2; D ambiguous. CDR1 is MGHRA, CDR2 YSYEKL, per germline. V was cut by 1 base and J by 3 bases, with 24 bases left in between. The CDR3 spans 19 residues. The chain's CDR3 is CASSQATPEVFADHYGYTF. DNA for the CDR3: TGCGCCAGCAGCCAAGCCACCCCCGAGGTTTTTGCAGACCACTATGGCTACACCTTC.

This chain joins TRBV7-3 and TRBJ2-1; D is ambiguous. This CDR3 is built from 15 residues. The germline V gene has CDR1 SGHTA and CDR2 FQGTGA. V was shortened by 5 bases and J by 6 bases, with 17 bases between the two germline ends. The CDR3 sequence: CASSPTVGVGNEQFF. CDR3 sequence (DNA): TGTGCCAGCAGCCCCACCGTTGGAGTGGGCAATGAGCAGTTCTTC.